This TCR beta chain is from a study of blood T cell repertoires in COVID-19. Study-wide context: Sites in the United States, Italy and Spain provided acute and convalescent COVID-19 samples.

Clones were sequenced by immunoSEQ multiplex PCR, and TCRdb holds only the in-frame ones, with some missing. Here the sample spans 250,000 or so clones, 86% being singletons. Germline loops: CDR1 MGHRA, CDR2 YSYEKL. V gave up 4 bases and J gave up 0 bases, with 15 bases separating them. The CDR3 runs to 16 residues. Recovered Cohort 3 donors showed two negative PCRs, clearance, or symptom resolution. The TCR sequence derives from a woman in her late teens or twenties who had recovered from COVID-19. V gene TRBV4-1 combines with J gene TRBJ1-2; no reliable D call. The material sequenced was PBMCs or T cells enriched from blood (not recorded which). The CDR3 region is CASSRSRGLANYGYTF. Here the CDR3 DNA reads TGCGCCAGCAGCCGAAGCCGAGGGTTAGCTAACTATGGCTACACCTTC.